These T cell receptor beta chains were read from a single sample in a study of shared clonotypes between healthy human individuals. Sequencing used immunoSEQ multiplex PCR; TCRdb keeps in-frame clones, though not all of them. The sample consists of some 2.1 million clones, 90% to 95% of them appearing once. Sequencing was done on a sample of naive CD4+ T cells sorted from blood. These receptors were taken from a man between 18 and 35 years old in good health. CDR3s include the opening cysteine and the closing phenylalanine or tryptophan. Each record gives: clone size, V gene, D gene, J gene, CDR3 DNA, CDR3 protein. A D gene is named only where the DNA matches it firmly. Size values are once, few and many counts, or a class for expanded clones, and some rows have none.

>-|TRBV2|TRBD1|TRBJ1-1
TGTGCCAGCAGTAGACAGGGGCCTTCTTCCGCTGAAGCTTTCTTT
CASSRQGPSSAEAFF
>few|TRBV9|TRBD1|TRBJ1-2
TGTGCCAGCAGCGTAACCGGGACAGGGTATGGCTACACCTTC
CASSVTGTGYGYTF
>-|TRBV2|-|TRBJ2-7
TGTGCCAGCAGTGACAGGTTAACTCGGGAGCAGTACTTC
CASSDRLTREQYF
>-|TRBV7-9|-|TRBJ1-2
TGTGCCAGCAGCTTATCAAACCTGTCGGGCTACACCTTC
CASSLSNLSGYTF
>-|TRBV6-4|-|TRBJ2-3
TGTGCCAGCAGTACGGATGGGGAAACGCAGTATTTT
CASSTDGETQYF
>-|TRBV6-1|-|TRBJ2-7
TGTGCCAGCACCAGTTTCTACGAGCAGTACTTC
CASTSFYEQYF
>-|TRBV19|-|TRBJ2-3
TGTGCCAGTAGTATATTTGACAGCAAGAGCACAGATACGCAGTATTTT
CASSIFDSKSTDTQYF
>-|TRBV5-1|-|TRBJ2-7
TGCGCCAGCAGCGTTGGGGGGCCGAGTGTCCACGAGCAGTACTTC
CASSVGGPSVHEQYF
>-|TRBV7-9|TRBD1|TRBJ1-1
TGTGCCAGCAGCTTAGCAGGGGACAGATCATTGAACACTGAAGCTTTCTTT
CASSLAGDRSLNTEAFF
>-|TRBV5-1|-|TRBJ1-5
TGCGCCAGCAGCTTGGATTCGGATCAAGCCCAGCATTTT
CASSLDSDQAQHF
>-|TRBV4-1|-|TRBJ1-6
TGCGCCAGCAGCCAAATGTCAGTTGATTCACCCCTCCACTTT
CASSQMSVDSPLHF
>-|TRBV11-2|TRBD2|TRBJ2-7
TGTGCCAGCAGCTTGGTTAGCGGGGCCTACGAGCAGTACTTC
CASSLVSGAYEQYF
>-|TRBV6-1|TRBD1|TRBJ1-1
TGTGCCAGCAGTGAACGGGACAGGGGGTCAGCTTTCTTT
CASSERDRGSAFF
>-|TRBV5-8|-|TRBJ1-2
TGTGCCAGCAGCTTGGGTGCTGGCGGCTACACCTTC
CASSLGAGGYTF
>-|TRBV18|TRBD2|TRBJ2-3
TGTGCCAGCTCGCCACTAGCGGGAGGTAACACAGATACGCAGTATTTT
CASSPLAGGNTDTQYF
>few|TRBV30|TRBD1|TRBJ1-1
TGTGCCTGGACGCGACAGGGAAACACTGAAGCTTTCTTT
CAWTRQGNTEAFF
>-|TRBV30|TRBD1|TRBJ1-4
TGTGCCTGGAGTCACGGACAGGGTAACGAAAAACTGTTTTTT
CAWSHGQGNEKLFF
>-|TRBV18|TRBD1|TRBJ1-1
TGTGCCAGCTCACCATCGGGGACAGCGAACACTGAAGCTTTCTTT
CASSPSGTANTEAFF
>-|TRBV10-3|TRBD2|TRBJ2-5
TGTGCCATCAGTGAGTCGACTCGGGAGGATGGAACCCAGTACTTC
CAISESTREDGTQYF
>-|TRBV2|TRBD1|TRBJ2-7
TGTGCCAGCGTTATGGACAGGGTCGTTATTATGATGCTTCGCGAGCAGTACTTC
CASVMDRVVIMMLREQYF
>-|TRBV20-1|-|TRBJ1-2
TGCAGTGCTAGACTCGGGGCTGGCTACACCTTC
CSARLGAGYTF
>-|TRBV25-1|TRBD1|TRBJ2-7
TGTGCCAGCAGTGCCACAGGGGGGATCTACGAGCAGTACTTC
CASSATGGIYEQYF
>-|TRBV5-4|-|TRBJ2-6
TGTGCCAGCAGCCCCAGAGGCGGGCTCTTTGGGGCCAACGTCCTGACTTTC
CASSPRGGLFGANVLTF
>once|TRBV18|-|TRBJ1-1
TGTGCCAGCTCACCACCTGGGGATAGCACTGAAGCTTTCTTT
CASSPPGDSTEAFF
>-|TRBV5-6|-|TRBJ2-2
TGTGCCAGCAGCTTGGGACAGCTCTACACCGGGGAGCTGTTTTTT
CASSLGQLYTGELFF
>-|TRBV11-2|-|TRBJ1-4
TGTGCCAGCAGCTTAGTCGGGACAAGAACCGAAAAACTGTTTTTT
CASSLVGTRTEKLFF
>-|TRBV9|-|TRBJ2-2
TGTGCCAGCAGCCCCTCGGGGATAAACACCGGGGAGCTGTTTTTT
CASSPSGINTGELFF
>-|TRBV6-1|TRBD2|TRBJ2-3
TGTGCCAGCCGTGCAGCATCGCTAGCGGGGTTAGGAGATACGCAGTATTTT
CASRAASLAGLGDTQYF
>-|TRBV10-3|TRBD1|TRBJ1-2
TGTGCCATCAGTCGGGACAGTGGCCACTATGGCTACACCTTC
CAISRDSGHYGYTF
>once|TRBV5-1|-|TRBJ2-6
TGCGCCAGCAGCCTGGGTAGCTCTGGGGCCAACGTCCTGACTTTC
CASSLGSSGANVLTF
>-|TRBV10-3|-|TRBJ2-7
TGTGCCATCAGTGAAGTTTTGGGCCACGAGCAGTACTTC
CAISEVLGHEQYF
>-|TRBV9|-|TRBJ2-1
TGTGCCAGCAGCGTCTTCCATGGTTCCTACAATGAGCAGTTCTTC
CASSVFHGSYNEQFF
>-|TRBV5-1|-|TRBJ2-2
TGCGCCAGCAGCTTAAGGTCCTCCTCGGCGGTCACCGGGGAGCTGTTTTTT
CASSLRSSSAVTGELFF
>-|TRBV11-2|-|TRBJ1-1
TGTGCCAGCAGCGACCGTATGGGGCGCTCAAACACTGAAGCTTTCTTT
CASSDRMGRSNTEAFF
>-|TRBV7-9|-|TRBJ2-2
TGTGCCAGCAGCCTGGCGGTGGGAGACACCGGGGAGCTGTTTTTT
CASSLAVGDTGELFF
>-|TRBV19|-|TRBJ1-1
TGTGCCAGTAGTAATATAATCTGGTCTGAAGCTTTCTTT
CASSNIIWSEAFF
>-|TRBV6-5|TRBD1|TRBJ1-5
TGTGCCAGCAATCCCGGGACAGGGGTCAATCAGCCCCAGCATTTT
CASNPGTGVNQPQHF
>-|TRBV5-1|TRBD2|TRBJ2-1
TGCGCCAGCAGCTTCTCGGTTAGCGGGATGGATGAGCAGTTCTTC
CASSFSVSGMDEQFF
>-|TRBV7-8|TRBD1|TRBJ2-7
TGTGCCAGCAGCCTCAGGGGGCAGAGCTCCTACGAGCAGTACTTC
CASSLRGQSSYEQYF
>once|TRBV5-1|TRBD1|TRBJ2-7
TGCGCCAGCAGCTCCTGGACAGGAGAATCCTACGAGCAGTACTTC
CASSSWTGESYEQYF
>-|TRBV11-3|TRBD2|TRBJ2-5
TGTGCCAGCAGCTTAACTAGCGGGAGGTGGGAGACCCAGTACTTC
CASSLTSGRWETQYF
>-|TRBV12-5|-|TRBJ2-7
TGTGCTAGTGCCTTGGGGCATAGTAGGTTCTCCTACGAGCAGTACTTC
CASALGHSRFSYEQYF
>-|TRBV2|TRBD1|TRBJ2-7
TGTGCCAGCACTCTACCGGGACAGAGTTACGAGCAGTACTTC
CASTLPGQSYEQYF
>-|TRBV9|-|TRBJ2-7
TGTGCCAGCAGCGTAGGGGTCTCCTACGAGCAGTACTTC
CASSVGVSYEQYF
>-|TRBV2|TRBD1|TRBJ2-7
TGTGCCAGCAGTATAGGGACAGGGTGGGCCTACGAGCAGTACTTC
CASSIGTGWAYEQYF
>-|TRBV5-4|TRBD1|TRBJ2-7
TGTGCCAGCAGCTCGGACAGGGTGGCCTACGAGCAGTACTTC
CASSSDRVAYEQYF
>-|TRBV5-1|TRBD1|TRBJ2-7
TGCGCCAGCAGCTTGACAGGCAGGGGGCTGGGTGAGCAGTACTTC
CASSLTGRGLGEQYF
>-|TRBV6-5|TRBD2|TRBJ2-3
TGTGCCAGCAGTTACCTAGCGGAATACACAGATACGCAGTATTTT
CASSYLAEYTDTQYF
>-|TRBV4-3|TRBD2|TRBJ2-1
TGCGCCAGCAGCCCCGGGACTAGGTACAATGAGCAGTTCTTC
CASSPGTRYNEQFF
>-|TRBV10-1|-|TRBJ2-7
TGCGCCAGCAGTACCGGGAACTCGGAGCAGTACTTC
CASSTGNSEQYF
>-|TRBV9|TRBD2|TRBJ2-5
TGTGCCAGCAGCGTTAGCGGGGTAGGGTTCGGAGAGACCCAGTACTTC
CASSVSGVGFGETQYF